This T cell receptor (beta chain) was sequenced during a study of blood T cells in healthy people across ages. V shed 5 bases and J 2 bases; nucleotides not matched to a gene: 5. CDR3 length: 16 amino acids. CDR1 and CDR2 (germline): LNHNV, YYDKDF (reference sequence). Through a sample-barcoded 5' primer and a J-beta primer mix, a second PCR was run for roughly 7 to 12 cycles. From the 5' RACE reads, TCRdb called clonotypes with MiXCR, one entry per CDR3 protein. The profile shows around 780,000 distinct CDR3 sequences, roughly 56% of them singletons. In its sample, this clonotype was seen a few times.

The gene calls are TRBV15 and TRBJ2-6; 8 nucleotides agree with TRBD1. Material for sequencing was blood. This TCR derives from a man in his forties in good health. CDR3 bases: TGTGCCACCAGCTCCCGGACAGGGACTGGGGCCAACGTCCTGACTTTC. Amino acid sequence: CATSSRTGTGANVLTF.